This TCR beta chain was observed in a study of cytomegalovirus exposure and HLA in healthy donors. From germline, CDR1 is SGHDN and CDR2 FVKESK. With 1 base clipped from V and 7 bases from J, the junction kept 5 bases outside the gene matches. The CDR3 is made up of 14 amino acids. PCR was performed using 60 Vbeta and 13 Jbeta primers. TCRdb's copy holds only in-frame clones and misses some; the assay was immunoSEQ multiplex PCR. The sample has fewer than 200,000 clones; around 80% are singletons. Sequenced sample: PBMCs. The J gene is TRBJ2-5, the V gene TRBV14, with 8 bases matching TRBD1. The sequence came from a woman aged 25 to 39 in good health and CMV-seronegative. The CDR3 sequence is CASSQVQGAATQYF. DNA of the CDR3: TGTGCCAGCAGCCAAGTTCAGGGGGCCGCGACCCAGTACTTC. Combining the CDR3 with reference TRBV14 and TRBJ2-5 gives the whole variable domain EAGVTQFPSHSVIEKGQTVTLRCDPISGHDNLYWYRRVMGKEIKFLLHFVKESKQDESGMPNNRFLAERTGGTYSTLKVQPAELEDSGVYFCASSQVQGAATQYFGPGTRLLVL.